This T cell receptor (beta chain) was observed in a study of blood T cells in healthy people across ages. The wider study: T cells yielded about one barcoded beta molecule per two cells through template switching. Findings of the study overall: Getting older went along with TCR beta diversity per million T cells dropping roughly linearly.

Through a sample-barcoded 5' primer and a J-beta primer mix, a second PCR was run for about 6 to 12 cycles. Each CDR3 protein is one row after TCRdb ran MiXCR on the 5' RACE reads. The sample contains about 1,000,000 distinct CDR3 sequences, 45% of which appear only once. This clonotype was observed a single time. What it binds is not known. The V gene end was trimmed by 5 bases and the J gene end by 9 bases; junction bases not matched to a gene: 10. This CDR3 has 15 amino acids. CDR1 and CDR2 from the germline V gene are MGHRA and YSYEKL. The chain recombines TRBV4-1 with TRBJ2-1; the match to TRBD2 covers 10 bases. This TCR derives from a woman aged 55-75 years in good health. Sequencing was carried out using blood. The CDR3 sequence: CASSDQGAGGTEQFF. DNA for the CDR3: TGCGCCAGCAGCGATCAGGGAGCGGGAGGGACTGAGCAGTTCTTC.